The entry below describes one TCR beta chain. V was shortened by 4 bases and J by 2 bases, with 16 bases between the two germline ends. CDR3 length equals 16 residues. The germline V gene encodes CDR1 SGDLS and CDR2 YYNGEE. The PCR had 60 Vbeta and 13 Jbeta primers. The table came from immunoSEQ multiplex PCR; TCRdb's copy has only in-frame clones and leaves some out. Among some 150,000 clones listed, around 90% were seen once. This record belongs to a study of cytomegalovirus exposure and HLA in healthy donors. The chain is built from TRBV9 and TRBJ1-3; D is ambiguous. The sample was PBMCs. This TCR was recovered from a woman aged 25 to 45 in good health and CMV-seronegative. CDR3 protein: CASSRGGLSPGNTIYF. DNA of the CDR3: TGTGCCAGCAGCCGGGGAGGGCTCTCCCCTGGAAACACCATATATTTT.